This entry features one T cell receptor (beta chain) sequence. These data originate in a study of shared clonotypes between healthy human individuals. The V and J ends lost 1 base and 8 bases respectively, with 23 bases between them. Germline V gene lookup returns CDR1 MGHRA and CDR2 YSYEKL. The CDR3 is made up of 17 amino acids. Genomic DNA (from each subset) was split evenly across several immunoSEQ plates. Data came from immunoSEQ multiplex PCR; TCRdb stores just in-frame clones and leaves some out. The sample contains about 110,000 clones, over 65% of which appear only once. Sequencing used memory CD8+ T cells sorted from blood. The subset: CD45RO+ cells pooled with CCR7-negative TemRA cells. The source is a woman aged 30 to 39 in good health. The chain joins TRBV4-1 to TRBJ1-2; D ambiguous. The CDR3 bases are TGCGCCAGCAGCCAAGTTTCTCAGGCAGGTCGTAGAGGCGGCTACACCTTC. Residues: CASSQVSQAGRRGGYTF.